This TCR beta chain stems from a study of graft-versus-host responses after intestinal transplantation. Study-wide results and limits: Individuals who had graft-donor T cell macrochimerism had allografts that showed high graft-versus-host to host-versus-graft clonal ratios.

Libraries were prepared by immunoSEQ multiplex PCR; TCRdb keeps only in-frame clonotypes and omits some of them. The sample shows about 81,000 clones, about 88% of them seen only once. CDR3 length equals 16 residues. After removal of 4 bases from V and 5 bases from J, the junction contained 5 bases not matched to a gene. Per the germline V gene, CDR1 is SGDLS and CDR2 is YYNGEE. With respect to this clone: The antigen is undetermined.

The chain links TRBV9 to TRBJ2-2; 13 nucleotides agree with TRBD2. Sample: unstimulated CD4+ T cells sorted from spleen or lymph node cells, taken before intestinal transplant. This clonotype was obtained from a human donor who received an intestinal transplant. The CDR3: CASSPLGLAGTGELFF. CDR3 nucleotides: TGTGCCAGCAGCCCCCTGGGACTAGCGGGGACCGGGGAGCTGTTTTTT.